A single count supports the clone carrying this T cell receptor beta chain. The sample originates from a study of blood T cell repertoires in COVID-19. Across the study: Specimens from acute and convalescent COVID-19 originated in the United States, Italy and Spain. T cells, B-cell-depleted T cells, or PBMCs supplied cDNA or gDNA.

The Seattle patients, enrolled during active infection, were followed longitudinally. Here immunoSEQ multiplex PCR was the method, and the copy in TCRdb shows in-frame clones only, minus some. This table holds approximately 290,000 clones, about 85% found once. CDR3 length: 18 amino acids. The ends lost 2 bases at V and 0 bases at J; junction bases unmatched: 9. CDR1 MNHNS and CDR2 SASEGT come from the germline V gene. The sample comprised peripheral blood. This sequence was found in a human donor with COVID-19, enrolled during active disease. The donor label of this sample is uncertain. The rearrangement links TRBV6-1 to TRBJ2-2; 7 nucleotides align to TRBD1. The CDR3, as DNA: TGTGCCAGCAGTGAATCCCGCCCGACAGGGTCGAACACCGGGGAGCTGTTTTTT. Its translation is CASSESRPTGSNTGELFF.